Below are 17 T cell receptor beta chains sequenced from a single sample in a study of PD-1 blockade in classical Hodgkin lymphoma. Libraries were prepared by immunoSEQ multiplex PCR; TCRdb keeps only in-frame clonotypes and omits some of them. The data hold 13,000 or so clones, with approximately 81% observed a single time. Time point described: cycle 4 day 1 (C4D1), after less than 7 weeks of nivolumab. Every single patient, without exception, relapsed after autologous stem cell transplantation, and brentuximab vedotin exposure varied. The source material was peripheral blood mononuclear cells (PBMCs), sampled before the fourth cycle of nivolumab. These TCRs come from a human donor with classical Hodgkin lymphoma.

The chain carries TRBV6-6 and TRBJ1-4; D is ambiguous. The V gene lost 1 base and the J gene lost 5 bases, with 5 bases spanning the gap. The CDR3 runs to 13 residues. CDR1 MNHNY and CDR2 SVGAGI come from the germline V gene (reference sequence). CDR3 sequence: CASSYYQNEKLFF. CDR3 nucleotides: TGTGCCAGCAGTTACTATCAAAATGAAAAACTGTTTTTT.

The chain is built from TRBV6-5 and TRBJ2-7; D tentatively fits TRBD1 or TRBD2 (6 bases each). The germline V gene has CDR1 MNHEY and CDR2 SVGAGI. V gave up 8 bases and J gave up 3 bases, with 14 bases separating them. The CDR3 runs 13 residues. CDR3 residues: CASGAGGNYEQYF. DNA of the CDR3: TGTGCCAGCGGGGCCGGGGGCAACTACGAGCAGTACTTC.

In DNA form, the CDR3 reads TGTGCCAGCACCCTAACAGAGAGCAATCAGCCCCAGCATTTT. Translating it yields CASTLTESNQPQHF. The chain uses TRBV6-1 and TRBJ1-5, with D uncertain. CDR1 is MNHNS, CDR2 SASEGT, per germline. Trimming removed 7 bases at V and 1 base at J, with 11 bases between. This CDR3 is 14 amino acids long.

This clone has a handful of counts. This sequence joins TRBV11-2 and TRBJ2-1; D unresolved. Germline V gene lookup returns CDR1 SGHAT and CDR2 FQNNGV. This CDR3 has 14 residues. Trimming removed 3 bases from V and 6 bases from J, with 12 bases in between. CDR3 residues: CASSFSANVNEQFF. CDR3 nucleotide sequence: TGTGCCAGCAGCTTCTCAGCGAACGTCAATGAGCAGTTCTTC. Supplemented by reference TRBV11-2 and TRBJ2-1, the full variable domain reads EAGVAQSPRYKIIEKRQSVAFWCNPISGHATLYWYQQILGQGPKLLIQFQNNGVVDDSQLPKDRFSAERLKGVDSTLKIQPAKLEDSAVYLCASSFSANVNEQFFGPGTRLTVL.

V gene TRBV5-4 combines with J gene TRBJ2-1; a weak D match, TRBD2 (5 bases). The CDR3 runs 13 residues. V was clipped by 6 bases and J by 2 bases, with 9 bases between them. Germline CDR1 and CDR2: SGHNT and YYREEE (reference sequence). CDR3 sequence reads: CASTPGAYNEQFF. CDR3 bases: TGTGCCAGCACCCCCGGGGCCTACAATGAGCAGTTCTTC.

This clone was counted a few times. The rearrangement joins TRBV28 to TRBJ2-1; D gene uncertain. The CDR3 has 13 amino acids. The V and J ends lost 2 bases and 5 bases respectively, with 7 bases between them. CDR1 is MDHEN and CDR2 is SYDVKM in the germline V gene. The CDR3 coding sequence is TGTGCCAGCAGTTTAGCCGTAAACAATGAGCAGTTCTTC. Its protein is CASSLAVNNEQFF.

Comments on this clone: One end of the junction varies from germline; a read error may be responsible. The chain links TRBV6-4 to TRBJ2-3; D not resolved. Germline V gene data show CDR1 as MRHNA and CDR2 as SNTAGT. The CDR3 length is 15 residues. In nucleotides, the CDR3 is TGTGTCAGCAGTGACTCGTGGAAAAGCACAGATACGCAGTATTTT. Residues: CVSSDSWKSTDTQYF.

The rearrangement links TRBV29-1 to TRBJ1-2; D not resolved. This CDR3 region has 12 residues. CDR1 SQVTM and CDR2 ANQGSEA come from the germline V gene. The V end lost 4 bases, the J end lost 2 bases, and 8 bases lay between the germline ends. The CDR3 loop is CSVGVPNYGYTF. CDR3 DNA sequence: TGCAGCGTTGGGGTTCCCAACTATGGCTACACCTTC. Using reference TRBV29-1 and TRBJ1-2 for the parts outside the CDR3, the full variable domain is SAVISQKPSRDICQRGTSLTIQCQVDSQVTMMFWYRQQPGQSLTLIATANQGSEATYESGFVIDKFPISRPNLTFSTLTVSNMSPEDSSIYLCSVGVPNYGYTFGSGTRLTVV.

J is TRBJ2-7 and V is TRBV6-1, with TRBD2 identical over 9 bases. The V segment lost 5 bases and the J segment 5 bases; nucleotides outside the gene matches: 10. The germline V gene has CDR1 MNHNS and CDR2 SASEGT. The CDR3 totals 15 residues. The CDR3 region is CASSPVGRGGHEQYF. The CDR3 nucleotides are TGTGCCAGCAGTCCGGTCGGGCGGGGGGGCCACGAGCAGTACTTC.

The chain uses TRBV7-8 and TRBJ2-3, with TRBD1 as a possible D gene (5 bases). Deletions cut 4 bases from V and 5 bases from J, with 10 bases between. The length of the CDR3 is 13 residues. The germline V gene encodes CDR1 SGHVS and CDR2 FQNEAQ. The CDR3 loop reads CASSSGPVDTQYF. Written as DNA, the CDR3 is TGTGCCAGCAGCTCAGGGCCCGTAGATACGCAGTATTTT.

This chain uses TRBV6-6 with TRBJ2-2, with D unresolved. Between the trimmed V and J ends, which lost 2 bases and 2 bases, there was a span of 3 bases. CDR1 and CDR2 from the germline V gene are MNHNY and SVGAGI (reference sequence). This CDR3 comprises 13 residues. The CDR3 protein is CASSYSNTGELFF. Written as DNA, the CDR3 is TGTGCCAGCAGTTACAGCAACACCGGGGAGCTGTTTTTT.

V usage is TRBV7-2 and J usage is TRBJ1-1, with 9 bases fitting TRBD1. V lost 5 bases and J lost 5; bases outside the gene matches: 6. This CDR3 spans 14 amino acids. Germline CDR1 is SGHTA and CDR2 is FQGNSA. Here the CDR3 DNA reads TGTGCCAGCAGCCTACAGGGGGCGCGAACTGAAGCTTTCTTT. As protein: CASSLQGARTEAFF.

This chain uses TRBV6-1 with TRBJ2-7; a possible D gene is TRBD2 (5 bases). The V end lost 7 bases, the J end lost 0 bases, and 13 bases lay between the germline ends. Per germline, CDR1 MNHNS and CDR2 SASEGT. The CDR3 sequence is 14 residues long. CDR3 sequence reads: CASKLEGLSYEQYF. In nucleotides, the CDR3 is TGTGCCAGCAAGCTCGAGGGTCTCTCCTACGAGCAGTACTTC.

This clone was counted a single time. J is TRBJ1-4 and V is TRBV6-5; 9 bases map to TRBD1. The CDR3 is made up of 15 amino acids. Germline V CDR1 and CDR2: MNHEY, SVGAGI. V was pared by 5 bases and J by 5 bases, with 6 bases of the junction left unmatched. The CDR3 DNA sequence: TGTGCCAGCAGTCCCGGGACAGGGATCAATGAAAAACTGTTTTTT. The encoded protein is CASSPGTGINEKLFF.

The chain links TRBV29-1 to TRBJ1-1; maybe TRBD1 (5 bases). This CDR3 comprises 12 residues. The germline CDR1 and CDR2 sequences are SQVTM and ANQGSEA. Trimming shortened V by 7 bases and J by 2 bases, and 11 bases separated the two germline ends. The DNA of the CDR3 is TGCAGCGCTTTCGGGGGAAACACTGAAGCTTTCTTT. As protein: CSAFGGNTEAFF.

CDR3 in DNA: TGTGCCAGCAGTTCAGGGCTGAGGCATTACAATGAGCAGTTCTTC. This codes for CASSSGLRHYNEQFF. The chain joins TRBV28 to TRBJ2-1, with D possibly TRBD1 on 5 matching bases. Trimming pared 4 bases from V and 4 bases from J, leaving 14 bases between. Germline CDR1 is MDHEN and CDR2 is SYDVKM. This CDR3 is built from 15 residues. The complete variable domain, with remaining parts taken from reference TRBV28 and TRBJ2-1, reads DVKVTQSSRYLVKRTGEKVFLECVQDMDHENMFWYRQDPGLGLRLIYFSYDVKMKEKGDIPEGYSVSREKKERFSLILESASTNQTSMYLCASSSGLRHYNEQFFGPGTRLTVL.

V and J are TRBV5-6 and TRBJ2-6; D unclear. The CDR3 has 17 residues. In germline, CDR1 is SGHDT, CDR2 YYEEEE. The V end lost 1 base, the J end lost 0 bases, and 11 bases lay between the germline ends. The CDR3 reads CASSLPGYYSGANVLTF. CDR3 in DNA: TGTGCCAGCAGCTTGCCAGGTTACTACTCTGGGGCCAACGTCCTGACTTTC.